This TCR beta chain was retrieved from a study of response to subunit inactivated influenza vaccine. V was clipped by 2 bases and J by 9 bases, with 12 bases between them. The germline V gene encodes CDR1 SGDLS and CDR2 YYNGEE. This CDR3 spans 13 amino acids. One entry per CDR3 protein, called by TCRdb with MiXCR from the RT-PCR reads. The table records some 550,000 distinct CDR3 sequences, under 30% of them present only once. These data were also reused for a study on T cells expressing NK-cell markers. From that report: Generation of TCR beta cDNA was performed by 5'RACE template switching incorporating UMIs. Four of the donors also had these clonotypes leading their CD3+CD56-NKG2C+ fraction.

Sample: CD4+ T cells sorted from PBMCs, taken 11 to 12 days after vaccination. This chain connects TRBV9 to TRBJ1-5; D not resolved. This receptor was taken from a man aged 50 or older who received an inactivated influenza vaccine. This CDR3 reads CASSVESGGPQHF. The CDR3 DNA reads TGTGCCAGCAGCGTTGAATCCGGAGGGCCCCAGCATTTT.